The entry below gives a single TCR beta chain sequence along with its context. The data stem from a study of blood T cell repertoires in COVID-19. Looking at the study overall: Acute and convalescent COVID-19 samples came from the United States, Italy and Spain. Sample material is recorded as cDNA or gDNA derived from T cells, B-cell-depleted T cells, or PBMCs.

Authors' methods: By means of reference gene primer amplification, nucleated cell counts were estimated. Some clones are missing from TCRdb's copy, which holds only in-frame ones; the method was immunoSEQ multiplex PCR. That table furnishes V, J and clone size, whereas the DNA furnished D and trimming. Of about 120,000 clones listed, about 85% are singletons. CDR1 and CDR2 (germline): LNHDA, SQIVND (reference sequence). V was clipped by 1 base and J by 2 bases, with 9 bases between them. The CDR3 spans 15 residues. The rearrangement joins TRBV19 to TRBJ1-5; D is uncertain. Sequenced input: peripheral blood. This clonotype originated in a human donor in a cohort sampled during active COVID-19. The CDR3 protein is CASSIGGQGNQPQHF. The DNA of the CDR3 is TGTGCCAGTAGTATAGGAGGGCAGGGCAATCAGCCCCAGCATTTT.